What follows are 23 T cell receptor beta chains derived from one specimen sequenced in a study of T cell changes during pregnancy in multiple sclerosis. The method was immunoSEQ multiplex PCR; TCRdb's version includes in-frame clones alone and lacks a portion of them. Of some 40,000 clones in the sample, about 87% were seen once. The sequencing here drew on CD4+ T cells from peripheral blood mononuclear cells, taken before pregnancy. These receptor sequences come from a female donor with multiple sclerosis, enrolled in a pregnancy study.

V usage is TRBV11-2 and J usage is TRBJ1-5; D is possibly TRBD1 (5 bases). The ends were cut back, 5 bases at V and 7 bases at J, with 9 bases in the middle. CDR3 length: 12 residues. The germline CDR1 and CDR2 sequences are SGHAT and FQNNGV. The DNA of the CDR3 is TGTGCCAGCAGCGCCCAGGGACAGCCCCAGCATTTT. Its protein is CASSAQGQPQHF.

The CDR3 sequence: CSADLRGGYTF. CDR3 bases: TGCAGTGCTGACCTCAGGGGCGGCTACACCTTC. This chain joins TRBV20-1 and TRBJ1-2; D is possibly TRBD1 (6 bases). The CDR3 sequence is 11 residues long. Germline values: CDR1 DFQATT, CDR2 SNEGSKA (reference sequence). V lost 5 bases and J lost 8, with 12 bases in between.

For the CDR3, the DNA is TGTGCCAGCGCCCTAATCACAGGGGGCGCGGGAAACATTCAGTACTTC. Protein: CASALITGGAGNIQYF. This chain uses TRBV2 with TRBJ2-4; 9 bases are shared with TRBD1. The trim removed 8 bases at V and 6 bases at J, leaving 14 bases unmatched. The CDR3 runs 16 residues. Per the germline V gene, CDR1 is SNHLY and CDR2 is FYNNEI.

The genes are TRBV5-6 and TRBJ2-5, with D perhaps TRBD2 (6 bases). CDR3 length: 14 residues. Germline V gene data show CDR1 as SGHDT and CDR2 as YYEEEE. Trimming removed 2 bases from V and 0 bases from J, with 8 bases in between. CDR3 DNA sequence: TGTGCCAGCAGCTTCGGAGGGAACCAAGAGACCCAGTACTTC. It specifies CASSFGGNQETQYF.

V gene TRBV29-1 combines with J gene TRBJ2-1, with TRBD1 matching over 9 bases. J gave up 12 bases and V 1 base, and 1 base lay outside the gene matches. The CDR3 length is 11 residues. CDR1 and CDR2 from the germline V gene are SQVTM and ANQGSEA. CDR3 residues: CSVEVGQGQFF. The CDR3, as DNA: TGCAGCGTTGAAGTGGGACAGGGGCAGTTCTTC.

The rearrangement joins TRBV7-2 to TRBJ2-3, with 15 positions matching TRBD2. This CDR3 has 17 residues. Losses at the gene ends were 5 bases for V and 1 base for J; bases not matched to a gene: 4. The V gene's germline CDR1 is SGHTA and CDR2 FQGNSA. The CDR3 here is CASSIRTSGGGTDTQYF. CDR3 nucleotide sequence: TGTGCCAGCAGCATACGGACTAGCGGGGGGGGCACAGATACGCAGTATTTT. Looking up the rest from reference TRBV7-2 and TRBJ2-3 gives the full variable domain: GAGVSQSPSNKVTEKGKDVELRCDPISGHTALYWYRQSLGQGLEFLIYFQGNSAPDKSGLPSDRFSAERTGGSVSTLTIQRTQQEDSAVYLCASSIRTSGGGTDTQYFGPGTRLTVL.

This clone was counted a few times. CDR3 in DNA: TGTGCCAGCAGCTATGGACAGCTCTGGTCGGACACCTTC. Amino acids: CASSYGQLWSDTF. This chain uses TRBV7-9 with TRBJ1-2; D may be TRBD1 (6 bases). This CDR3 comprises 13 residues. V lost 4 bases, J lost 12 bases, and 18 bases lay in between. Per the germline V gene, CDR1 is SEHNR and CDR2 is FQNEAQ (reference sequence).

CDR3 protein: CASVMDRVNYGYTF. CDR3 in DNA: TGTGCCAGCGTAATGGACAGGGTAAACTATGGCTACACCTTC. The chain carries TRBV6-6 and TRBJ1-2, with 8 bases matching TRBD1. Germline V gene data show CDR1 as MNHNY and CDR2 as SVGAGI (reference sequence). J lost 2 bases, V lost 8 bases, and 7 bases had no gene match. There are 14 residues in the CDR3.

The chain has TRBV5-4 and TRBJ1-1; 7 bases map to TRBD1. Looked up from germline, CDR1 is SGHNT and CDR2 is YYREEE (reference sequence). J lost 5 bases, V lost 0 bases, and 4 bases had no gene match. This CDR3 region has 14 residues. This CDR3 is CASSLGQGSTEAFF. The CDR3 DNA is TGTGCCAGCAGCTTGGGACAGGGAAGTACTGAAGCTTTCTTT.

The J gene is TRBJ2-2, the V gene TRBV7-9; 11 bases match TRBD2. Trimming removed 5 bases from V and 4 bases from J; junction bases left unmatched: 9. CDR3 length equals 17 residues. CDR1 and CDR2 (germline): SEHNR, FQNEAQ (reference sequence). The CDR3 sequence is CASSHPPGTSGTGELFF. The CDR3, as DNA: TGTGCCAGCAGCCACCCGCCGGGGACTAGCGGCACCGGGGAGCTGTTTTTT.

The J gene is TRBJ2-7, the V gene TRBV5-4, with TRBD2 matching 8 bases. Germline CDR1 SGHNT, CDR2 YYREEE (reference sequence). The length of the CDR3 is 15 residues. V gave up 4 bases and J gave up 6 bases; unmatched junction bases: 12. CDR3 bases: TGTGCCAGCAGCCGAACCGGGGGGGGGCCCGGCGAGCAGTACTTC. It specifies CASSRTGGGPGEQYF.

V gene TRBV18 combines with J gene TRBJ1-6; D not certain. The CDR3 sequence is 13 residues long. V was cut by 3 bases and J by 8 bases, with 8 bases left in between. CDR1 KGHSH and CDR2 LQKENI come from the germline V gene. The CDR3 nucleotides are TGTGCCAGCTCACCTTATACAGATTCACCCCTCCACTTT. Its protein product is CASSPYTDSPLHF.

The V and J genes are TRBV9 and TRBJ2-5; 7 nucleotides line up with TRBD1. CDR3 size: 14 residues. Trimming took 3 bases from V and 4 from J; bases not matched to a gene: 6. Germline-derived CDR1 and CDR2 are SGDLS and YYNGEE. This CDR3 is CASSGQGSGETQYF. In nucleotides, the CDR3 is TGTGCCAGCAGCGGACAGGGTTCTGGAGAGACCCAGTACTTC.

The sample holds a few counts of this clone. The chain has TRBV7-3 and TRBJ1-5; D is unclear. CDR1 and CDR2 from the germline V gene are SGHTA and FQGTGA. The CDR3 consists of 13 residues. V lost 3 bases, J lost 7 bases, and 10 bases lay in between. CDR3: CASSFGRNQPQHF. The CDR3 DNA reads as TGTGCCAGCAGCTTCGGCAGGAACCAGCCCCAGCATTTT.

This chain connects TRBV5-1 to TRBJ2-5; 10 nucleotides match TRBD1. The germline V gene has CDR1 SGHRS and CDR2 YFSETQ. The CDR3 loop spans 14 amino acids. The V segment lost 9 bases and the J segment 3 bases; nucleotides outside the gene matches: 8. CDR3 nucleotides: TGCGCCACCGACCGGGGACAGGGGAAAGAGACCCAGTACTTC. Translation: CATDRGQGKETQYF.

The rearrangement uses TRBV28 and TRBJ2-7, with D possibly TRBD1 on 5 matching bases. This CDR3 is 12 amino acids long. Germline-derived CDR1 and CDR2 are MDHEN and SYDVKM. The V and J ends lost 5 bases and 4 bases respectively, with 9 bases between them. This CDR3 reads CASSTTVYEQYF. The CDR3 DNA is TGTGCCAGCAGTACGACAGTTTACGAGCAGTACTTC. Full variable domain (remainder filled in from reference TRBV28 and TRBJ2-7): DVKVTQSSRYLVKRTGEKVFLECVQDMDHENMFWYRQDPGLGLRLIYFSYDVKMKEKGDIPEGYSVSREKKERFSLILESASTNQTSMYLCASSTTVYEQYFGPGTRLTVT.

For the CDR3, the DNA is TGTGCCAGCTCACCACTTCGGGGGGGGGCCGAAGAGACCCAGTACTTC. Residues: CASSPLRGGAEETQYF. V and J are TRBV18 and TRBJ2-5; 8 bases agree with TRBD2. The CDR3 is made up of 16 amino acids. Germline V lookup: CDR1 KGHSH, CDR2 LQKENI. V shed 1 base and J 3 bases; nucleotides not matched to a gene: 7.

The chain joins TRBV5-1 to TRBJ1-2, with D maybe TRBD1 (6 bases). Germline values: CDR1 SGHRS, CDR2 YFSETQ. This CDR3 region has 12 residues. V lost 3 bases and J 8 bases, leaving 11 bases between the germline ends. Here the CDR3 reads CASSSGTRGYTF. The CDR3 DNA sequence: TGCGCCAGCAGCTCCGGGACACGCGGCTACACCTTC. The whole variable domain, filled in from reference TRBV5-1 and TRBJ1-2, reads KAGVTQTPRYLIKTRGQQVTLSCSPISGHRSVSWYQQTPGQGLQFLFEYFSETQRNKGNFPGRFSGRQFSNSRSEMNVSTLELGDSALYLCASSSGTRGYTFGSGTRLTVV.

The rearrangement links TRBV7-6 to TRBJ1-1, with 7 bases identical to TRBD1. The CDR3 consists of 13 residues. The V gene end was trimmed by 6 bases and the J gene end by 4 bases; junction bases not matched to a gene: 5. Per germline, CDR1 SGHVS and CDR2 FNYEAQ. The CDR3 here is CASRPGGGTEAFF. CDR3 sequence (DNA): TGTGCCAGCAGACCAGGGGGAGGCACTGAAGCTTTCTTT.

The V gene is TRBV7-2, the J gene TRBJ2-1; 8 bases align to TRBD2. Germline CDR1 SGHTA, CDR2 FQGNSA. CDR3 length equals 13 residues. Unmatched junction bases numbered 2, after V lost 1 base and J lost 9 bases. The CDR3 DNA is TGTGCCAGCAGCTTAGAAGCGGGGGTTGAGCAGTTCTTC. The encoded protein is CASSLEAGVEQFF.

The genes are TRBV11-2 and TRBJ1-1; D is perhaps TRBD1 (5 bases). In germline, CDR1 is SGHAT, CDR2 FQNNGV. Deletions cut 3 bases from V and 0 bases from J, with 11 bases between. The CDR3 consists of 15 residues. The CDR3 nucleotides read TGTGCCAGCAGCTTTTGGTCAGGGATGAACACTGAAGCTTTCTTT. Protein product: CASSFWSGMNTEAFF.

By share of the sample, this clone is medium-sized. This rearrangement joins TRBV18 to TRBJ1-2, with D unclear. The germline gives CDR1 KGHSH, CDR2 LQKENI. Trimming cost V 1 base and J 5 bases, with 14 bases left between them. The CDR3 extends over 15 amino acids. CDR3 in DNA: TGTGCCAGCTCACCACAGGTCGCAGGCCAGTATGGCTACACCTTC. This codes for CASSPQVAGQYGYTF.

The chain employs TRBV18 and TRBJ1-1, with TRBD1 matching 10 bases. The germline CDR1 and CDR2 sequences are KGHSH and LQKENI. V gave up 6 bases and J gave up 4 bases; unmatched junction bases: 8. This CDR3 is built from 15 residues. The CDR3 protein is CASSQKTGGGTEAFF. CDR3 in DNA: TGTGCCAGCTCGCAAAAGACAGGGGGCGGCACTGAAGCTTTCTTT. Full variable domain (missing parts from reference TRBV18 and TRBJ1-1): NAGVMQNPRHLVRRRGQEARLRCSPMKGHSHVYWYRQLPEEGLKFMVYLQKENIIDESGMPKERFSAEFPKEGPSILRIQQVVRGDSAAYFCASSQKTGGGTEAFFGQGTRLTVV.